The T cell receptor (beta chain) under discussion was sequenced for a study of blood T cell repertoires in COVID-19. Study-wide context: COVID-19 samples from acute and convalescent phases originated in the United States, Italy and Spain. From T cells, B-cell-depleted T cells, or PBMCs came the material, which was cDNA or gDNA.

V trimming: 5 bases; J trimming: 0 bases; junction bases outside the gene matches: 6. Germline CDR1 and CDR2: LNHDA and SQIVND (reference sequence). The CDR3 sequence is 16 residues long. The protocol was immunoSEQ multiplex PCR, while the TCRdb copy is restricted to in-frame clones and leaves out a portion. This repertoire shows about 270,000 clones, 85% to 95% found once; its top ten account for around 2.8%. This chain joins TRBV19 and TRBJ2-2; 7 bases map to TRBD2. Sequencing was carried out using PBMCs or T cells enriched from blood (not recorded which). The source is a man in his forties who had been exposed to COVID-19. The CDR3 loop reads CASSETSASNTGELFF. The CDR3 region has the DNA TGTGCCAGTAGTGAAACTAGCGCCTCGAACACCGGGGAGCTGTTTTTT. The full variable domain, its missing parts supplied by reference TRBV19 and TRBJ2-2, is DGGITQSPKYLFRKEGQNVTLSCEQNLNHDAMYWYRQDPGQGLRLIYYSQIVNDFQKGDIAEGYSVSREKKESFPLTVTSAQKNPTAFYLCASSETSASNTGELFFGEGSRLTVL.